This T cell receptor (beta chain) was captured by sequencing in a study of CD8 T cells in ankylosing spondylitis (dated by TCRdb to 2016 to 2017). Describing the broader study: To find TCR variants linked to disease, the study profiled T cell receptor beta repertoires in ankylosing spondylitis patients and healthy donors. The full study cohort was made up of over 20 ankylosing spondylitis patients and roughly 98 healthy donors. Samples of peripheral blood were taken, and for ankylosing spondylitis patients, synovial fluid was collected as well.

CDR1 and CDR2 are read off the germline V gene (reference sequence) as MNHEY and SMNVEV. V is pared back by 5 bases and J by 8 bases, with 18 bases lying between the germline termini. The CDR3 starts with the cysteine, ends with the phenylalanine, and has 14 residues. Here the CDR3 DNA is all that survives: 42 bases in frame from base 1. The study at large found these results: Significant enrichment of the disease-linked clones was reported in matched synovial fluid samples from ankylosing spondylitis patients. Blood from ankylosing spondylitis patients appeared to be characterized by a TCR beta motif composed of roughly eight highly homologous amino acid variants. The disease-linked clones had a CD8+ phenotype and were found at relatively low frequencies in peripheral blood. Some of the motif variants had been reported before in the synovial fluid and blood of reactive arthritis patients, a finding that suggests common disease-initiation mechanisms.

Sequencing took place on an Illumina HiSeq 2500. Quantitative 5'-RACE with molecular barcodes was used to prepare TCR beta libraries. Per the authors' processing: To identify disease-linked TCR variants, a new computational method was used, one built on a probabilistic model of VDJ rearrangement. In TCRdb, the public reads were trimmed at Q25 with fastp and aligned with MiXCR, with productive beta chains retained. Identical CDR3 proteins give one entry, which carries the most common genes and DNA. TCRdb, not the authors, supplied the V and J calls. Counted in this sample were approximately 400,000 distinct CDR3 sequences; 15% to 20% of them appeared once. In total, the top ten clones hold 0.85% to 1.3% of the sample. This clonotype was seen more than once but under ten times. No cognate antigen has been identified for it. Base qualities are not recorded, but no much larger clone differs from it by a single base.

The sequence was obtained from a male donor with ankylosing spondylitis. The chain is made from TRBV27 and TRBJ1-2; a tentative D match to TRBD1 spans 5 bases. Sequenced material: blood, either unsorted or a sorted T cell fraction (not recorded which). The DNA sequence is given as TGTGCCAGCAGTCTTGCCGGGACCTCAGCGGGCTACACCTTC. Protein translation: CASSLAGTSAGYTF.